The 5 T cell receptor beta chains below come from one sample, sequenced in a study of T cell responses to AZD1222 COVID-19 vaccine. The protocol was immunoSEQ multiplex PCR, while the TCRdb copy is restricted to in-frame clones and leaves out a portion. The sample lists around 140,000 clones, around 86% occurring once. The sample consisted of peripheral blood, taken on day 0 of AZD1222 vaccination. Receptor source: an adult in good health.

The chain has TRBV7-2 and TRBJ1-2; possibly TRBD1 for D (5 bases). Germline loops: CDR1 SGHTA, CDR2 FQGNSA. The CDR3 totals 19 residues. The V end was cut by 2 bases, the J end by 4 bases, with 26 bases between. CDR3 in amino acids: CASSLSHTPGLLPGYGYTF. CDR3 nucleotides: TGTGCCAGCAGCTTATCACACACACCGGGACTGCTTCCTGGCTATGGCTACACCTTC.

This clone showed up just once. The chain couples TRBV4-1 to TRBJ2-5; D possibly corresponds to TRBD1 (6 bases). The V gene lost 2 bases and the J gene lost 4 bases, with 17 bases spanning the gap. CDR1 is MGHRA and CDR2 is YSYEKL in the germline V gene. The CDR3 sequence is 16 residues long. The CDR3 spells CASSQSIRGMVETQYF. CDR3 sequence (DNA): TGCGCCAGCAGCCAAAGTATAAGGGGGATGGTAGAGACCCAGTACTTC.

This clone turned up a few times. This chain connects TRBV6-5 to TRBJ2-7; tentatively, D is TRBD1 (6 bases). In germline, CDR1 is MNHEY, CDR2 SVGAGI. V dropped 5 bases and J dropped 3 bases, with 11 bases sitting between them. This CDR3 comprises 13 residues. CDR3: CASSRQVNYEQYF. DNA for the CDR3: TGTGCCAGCAGTCGACAGGTTAACTACGAGCAGTACTTC.

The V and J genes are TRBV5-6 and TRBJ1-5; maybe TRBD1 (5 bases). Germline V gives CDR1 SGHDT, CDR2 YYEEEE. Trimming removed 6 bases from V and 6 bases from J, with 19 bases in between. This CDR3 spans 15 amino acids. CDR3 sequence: CASTLRGNQVQPQHF. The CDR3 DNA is TGTGCCAGCACATTACGGGGGAACCAGGTTCAGCCCCAGCATTTT.

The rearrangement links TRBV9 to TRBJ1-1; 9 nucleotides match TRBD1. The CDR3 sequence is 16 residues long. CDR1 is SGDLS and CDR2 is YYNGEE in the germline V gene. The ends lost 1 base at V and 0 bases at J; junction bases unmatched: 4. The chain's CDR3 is CASSVLTGGVNTEAFF. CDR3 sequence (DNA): TGTGCCAGCAGCGTACTGACAGGGGGAGTGAACACTGAAGCTTTCTTT.